This entry concerns a single TCR beta chain. Its antigen is not known. Data came from immunoSEQ multiplex PCR; TCRdb stores just in-frame clones and leaves some out. The sample lists 120,000 to 150,000 clones; approximately 89% were seen once. The sample belongs to a study of T cell responses to AZD1222 COVID-19 vaccine. Findings and caveats of the study: Repertoires were collected only later (after the peak T cell response had occurred). Possibly, clonal diversity was underestimated; donors were largely white British and included more females. Increases in Spike-specific TCR breadth and depth were seen after two AZD1222 doses. Epitopes outside B.1.351 and B.1.1.7 mutated regions reportedly drew nearly half of spike TCRs.

The CDR3 is 14 residues long. Looked up from germline, CDR1 is MDHEN and CDR2 is SYDVKM. Trimming shortened V by 4 bases and J by 5 bases, and 11 bases separated the two germline ends. The source is an adult in good health. The source material was peripheral blood, sampled on day 0 of AZD1222 vaccination. This chain links TRBV28 with TRBJ2-2; D gene ambiguous. CDR3 sequence reads: CASSYLGMTGELFF. The CDR3 bases are TGTGCCAGCAGTTACCTGGGGATGACCGGGGAGCTGTTTTTT.